This entry concerns a single TCR beta chain. Trimming took off 5 bases at V and 7 bases at J, with 8 bases between the two ends. The CDR3 is 12 amino acids. In germline, CDR1 is SGHVS, CDR2 FNYEAQ. This sample was included in a study of blood T cell repertoires in COVID-19. Study-level information: Samples representing acute and convalescent COVID-19 were sourced from the United States, Italy and Spain. T cells, B-cell-depleted T cells, or PBMCs provided the cDNA or gDNA that served as material.

In the authors' workflow: Researchers report that nucleated cell counts were estimated from reference gene primer amplification. Some clones are missing from TCRdb's copy, which holds only in-frame ones; the method was immunoSEQ multiplex PCR. Clonal size and the V and J genes are those of that table, whereas D and trimming came from the DNA. The sample includes about 310,000 clones, 80% to 90% of them seen just once. The V gene is TRBV7-6, the J gene TRBJ2-2, with a possible D match to TRBD2 (5 bases). The sequenced sample was peripheral blood. The source of this sequence is a woman aged 45 to 65 who had recovered from COVID-19. CDR3 sequence (DNA): TGTGCCAGCAGCCGGGCGGGCGGGGAGCTGTTTTTT. Protein product: CASSRAGGELFF. The entire variable domain, with the rest obtained from reference TRBV7-6 and TRBJ2-2, is as follows: GAGVSQSPRYKVTKRGQDVALRCDPISGHVSLYWYRQALGQGPEFLTYFNYEAQQDKSGLPNDRFSAERPEGSISTLTIQRTEQRDSAMYRCASSRAGGELFFGEGSRLTVL.